The 32 T cell receptor beta chains below all came from one sample that was sequenced in a study of T cells in Graves' hyperthyroidism and ophthalmopathy. Using RNA transcripts as the source, TCR beta CDR3 regions were amplified. HTBI primers were used for first-round RT-PCR of the TCR CDR3. Each CDR3 protein is one row after TCRdb ran MiXCR on the multiplex PCR reads. The table shows 450,000 to 550,000 distinct CDR3 sequences, with around 22% occurring only once. Sequenced material: blood. The receptors come from a woman between 25 and 40 years old with Graves' ophthalmopathy.

This clonotype has ten or more counts. V usage is TRBV28 and J usage is TRBJ1-5; D not resolved. Trimming shortened V by 6 bases and J by 5 bases, and 17 bases separated the two germline ends. The CDR3 is 15 amino acids. CDR1 is MDHEN and CDR2 is SYDVKM in the germline V gene. In DNA form, the CDR3 reads TGTGCCAGCAGCAATCCGGCAGGAAGGGATCAGCCCCAGCATTTT. This sequence encodes CASSNPAGRDQPQHF.

Ten or more counts support this clonotype. The rearrangement uses TRBV10-1 and TRBJ2-7; a possible D gene is TRBD2 (7 bases). Trimming removed 3 bases at V and 5 bases at J, with 14 bases between. The CDR3 consists of 14 residues. Germline V gene data show CDR1 as WNHNN and CDR2 as SYGVQD (reference sequence). CDR3 bases: TGCGCCAGCAGTGATAACGGGGGGCTGAACGAGCAGTACTTC. It is translated as CASSDNGGLNEQYF.

The CDR3 here is CASSGVRGPNQPQHF. CDR3 DNA: TGTGCCAGCAGTGGAGTCCGGGGTCCAAATCAGCCCCAGCATTTT. This chain links TRBV2 with TRBJ1-5; D is unresolved. V was pared by 4 bases and J by 4 bases, with 14 bases between. CDR1 SNHLY and CDR2 FYNNEI come from the germline V gene. This CDR3 has 15 amino acids.

This clonotype was picked up one time. The chain employs TRBV5-1 and TRBJ2-7, with 12 bases matching TRBD1. Germline-derived CDR1 and CDR2 are SGHRS and YFSETQ. The CDR3 length is 13 residues. With 5 bases clipped from V and 6 bases from J, the junction kept 3 bases outside the gene matches. The CDR3 sequence is CASRGQGAIEQYF. In DNA, the CDR3 is TGCGCCAGCAGGGGACAGGGGGCCATCGAGCAGTACTTC.

This clonotype was recorded many times. CDR3 sequence (DNA): TGCAGTGCTTTCGGAAGCTACGAGCAGTACTTC. Protein: CSAFGSYEQYF. J is TRBJ2-7 and V is TRBV20-1, with D hard to call. This CDR3 has 11 residues. Trimming cost V 5 bases and J 3 bases, with 8 bases left between them. Germline values: CDR1 DFQATT, CDR2 SNEGSKA (reference sequence).

This clonotype has ten or more counts. The rearrangement joins TRBV15 to TRBJ1-2, with a weak D call TRBD1 (5 bases). The germline CDR1 and CDR2 sequences are LNHNV and YYDKDF (reference sequence). Trimming shortened V by 1 base and J by 0 bases, and 9 bases separated the two germline ends. This CDR3 contains 15 residues. The CDR3 DNA sequence: TGTGCCACCAGCAGAGGGGGGAACCCTAACTATGGCTACACCTTC. Translating gives CATSRGGNPNYGYTF.

This chain uses TRBV6-1 with TRBJ1-5; 8 nucleotides match TRBD1. Germline CDR1 and CDR2: MNHNS and SASEGT. V lost 7 bases and J lost 4; bases outside the gene matches: 12. The CDR3 length is 16 residues. This CDR3 is CASTNGDRGGNQPQHF. The CDR3 bases are TGTGCCAGCACCAACGGTGACAGGGGAGGGAATCAGCCCCAGCATTTT.

The J gene is TRBJ1-2, the V gene TRBV12-3 or TRBV12-4, with D possibly being TRBD1 (5 bases). The CDR3 contains 11 residues. V lost 9 bases to trimming and J lost 6 bases, with 11 bases between them. The CDR3: CASRGGDGYTF. CDR3 sequence (DNA): TGTGCCAGTCGCGGGGGGGATGGCTACACCTTC.

The sample holds many counts of this clonotype. CDR3 region: CASRKEDRGWEQYF. CDR3 sequence (DNA): TGTGCCAGCAGGAAAGAGGACAGGGGCTGGGAGCAGTACTTC. The V gene is TRBV7-9, the J gene TRBJ2-7, with 9 bases identical to TRBD1. V lost 6 bases to trimming and J lost 7 bases; unmatched junction nucleotides: 10. Germline lookup yields CDR1 SEHNR and CDR2 FQNEAQ (reference sequence). This CDR3 contains 14 residues.

This clonotype was observed a few times. V usage is TRBV15 and J usage is TRBJ1-5; 8 bases fit TRBD1. V was pared by 2 bases and J by 4 bases, with 7 bases of the junction left unmatched. The CDR3 totals 16 residues. Germline V gives CDR1 LNHNV, CDR2 YYDKDF (reference sequence). The CDR3 loop reads CATSRTDRGGNQPQHF. CDR3 DNA sequence: TGTGCCACCAGCAGAACCGACAGGGGAGGTAATCAGCCCCAGCATTTT.

The chain joins TRBV11-2 to TRBJ2-7, with 7 bases aligning to TRBD2. Germline CDR1 and CDR2: SGHAT and FQNNGV. The CDR3 length is 14 residues. V lost 1 base and J lost 2; bases outside the gene matches: 2. DNA of the CDR3: TGTGCCAGCAGCTTAGGGCGGGAGCCCTACGAGCAGTACTTC. It specifies CASSLGREPYEQYF.

The chain carries TRBV15 and TRBJ2-7; D not certain. The germline V and J ends were trimmed by 0 bases and 7 bases, with 10 bases remaining between them. Germline CDR1 reads LNHNV; CDR2 reads YYDKDF (reference sequence). The CDR3 has 13 residues. The CDR3 DNA follows: TGTGCCACCAGCAGAGATTTGGAAGGGGAGCAGTACTTC. It translates to CATSRDLEGEQYF.

V and J are TRBV12-3 or TRBV12-4 and TRBJ1-2; no definite D call. V gave up 5 bases and J gave up 8 bases, with 21 bases separating them. The CDR3 sequence is 15 residues long. The CDR3 here is CASSTGPLTPPGYTF. The CDR3 nucleotides read TGTGCCAGCAGTACCGGGCCCTTGACTCCACCCGGCTACACCTTC.

A few counts support this clonotype. The V call is TRBV12-3 or TRBV12-4, the J call TRBJ1-2; D is perhaps TRBD1 (6 bases). Between the trimmed V and J ends, which lost 9 bases and 8 bases, there was a span of 19 bases. The CDR3 extends over 13 amino acids. In nucleotides, the CDR3 is TGTGCCAGTACCCATGAGGGGGGGAAAGGCTACACCTTC. Amino acids: CASTHEGGKGYTF.

This clonotype was counted between two and nine times. CDR3 loop: CASSLNRLIRNQPQHF. The CDR3 DNA follows: TGTGCCAGCAGTTTGAACAGGTTAATCAGAAATCAGCCCCAGCATTTT. This chain links TRBV6-5 with TRBJ1-5; weak D call: TRBD1 (5 bases). Germline-derived CDR1 and CDR2 are MNHEY and SVGAGI. The CDR3 contains 16 residues. Trimming removed 4 bases from V and 4 bases from J, with 17 bases in between.

The chain links TRBV24-1 to TRBJ2-5; D gene uncertain. From germline, CDR1 is KGHDR and CDR2 SFDVKD. Trimming took 4 bases from V and 9 from J, leaving 14 bases between them. This CDR3 contains 13 residues. This CDR3 reads CATSDPHLAAQYF. The CDR3, as DNA: TGTGCCACCAGTGACCCTCACTTGGCGGCCCAGTACTTC.

This clonotype was counted many times. This chain connects TRBV6-5 to TRBJ1-5; a weak D match, TRBD1 (5 bases). V was clipped by 4 bases and J by 5 bases, with 9 bases between them. From germline, CDR1 is MNHEY and CDR2 SVGAGI. CDR3 length: 13 amino acids. In DNA form, the CDR3 reads TGTGCCAGCAGTTCGGACACCCATCAGCCCCAGCATTTT. Amino acid sequence: CASSSDTHQPQHF.

This sequence joins TRBV6-1 and TRBJ2-4; possible D gene TRBD2, 5 bases. The length of the CDR3 is 13 residues. V shed 4 bases and J shed 10 bases, with 14 bases lying between them. Per germline, CDR1 MNHNS and CDR2 SASEGT. The CDR3 DNA sequence: TGTGCCAGCAGTGTGGGAGACTCGGATATTCAGTACTTC. It specifies CASSVGDSDIQYF.

This clonotype was counted many times. V usage is TRBV6-1 and J usage is TRBJ1-1; a weak D match, TRBD1 (6 bases). The germline V gene encodes CDR1 MNHNS and CDR2 SASEGT. There are 13 residues in the CDR3. This CDR3 reads CRGGGGIDTEAFF. DNA of the CDR3: TGTAGGGGAGGGGGGGGCATAGACACTGAAGCTTTCTTT.

This clonotype was counted many times. One end of the junction fails to match germline, which may point to a read error. The chain uses TRBV13 and TRBJ1-2, with unresolved D. Germline V gene data show CDR1 as PRHDT and CDR2 as FYEKMQ (reference sequence). The CDR3 has 12 residues. CDR3 in amino acids: CASSLGGVGYTF. The CDR3 DNA sequence: TGTGCCAGCAGCCTAGGTGGGGTTGGCTACACCTTC.

In its sample, this clonotype was seen many times. The V call is TRBV20-1, the J call TRBJ1-1; possibly TRBD1 for D (6 bases). V lost 5 bases, J lost 0 bases, and 10 bases lay in between. In germline, CDR1 is DFQATT, CDR2 SNEGSKA (reference sequence). This CDR3 spans 13 amino acids. The CDR3 here is CSAADSLNTEAFF. In DNA form, the CDR3 reads TGCAGTGCTGCGGACAGTTTGAACACTGAAGCTTTCTTT.

The chain links TRBV7-2 to TRBJ1-1, with TRBD1 as a possible D gene (5 bases). The CDR3 covers 14 residues. The germline V gene encodes CDR1 SGHTA and CDR2 FQGNSA. The V end was cut by 5 bases, the J end by 3 bases, with 13 bases between. The CDR3 here is CASSVQVGDTEAFF. In DNA form, the CDR3 reads TGTGCCAGCAGCGTACAGGTTGGGGACACTGAAGCTTTCTTT. The whole variable domain, filled in from reference TRBV7-2 and TRBJ1-1, reads GAGVSQSPSNKVTEKGKDVELRCDPISGHTALYWYRQSLGQGLEFLIYFQGNSAPDKSGLPSDRFSAERTGGSVSTLTIQRTQQEDSAVYLCASSVQVGDTEAFFGQGTRLTVV.

This clonotype has only a few counts. The chain combines TRBV20-1 with TRBJ2-7; no definite D call. Germline V gene lookup returns CDR1 DFQATT and CDR2 SNEGSKA (reference sequence). The CDR3 consists of 15 residues. V lost 6 bases and J 0 bases, leaving 18 bases between the germline ends. CDR3 in DNA: TGCAGTGCCCCCTTGAACAGTCGAACCTCCTACGAGCAGTACTTC. The encoded protein is CSAPLNSRTSYEQYF.

This clonotype has a single count. It may be a read error: a sequence one base away is much more abundant. Because the CDR3 is missing its conserved closing phenylalanine or tryptophan, this is likely a read error. The chain links TRBV20-1 to TRBJ1-1; no reliable D call. With 6 bases removed from V and 0 bases from J, the gap between germline ends came to 14 bases. CDR3 length: 14 residues. Looked up from germline, CDR1 is DFQATT and CDR2 is SNEGSKA (reference sequence). The CDR3 spells CSANQVKLNTEAFV. The CDR3 nucleotides read TGCAGTGCCAACCAGGTCAAGTTGAACACTGAAGCTTTCGTT.

The chain links TRBV19 to TRBJ2-6, with a weak D call TRBD1 (5 bases). This CDR3 spans 15 amino acids. CDR1 is LNHDA, CDR2 SQIVND, per germline (reference sequence). V lost 7 bases and J 2 bases, leaving 12 bases between the germline ends. The CDR3, as DNA: TGTGCCAGTAACCGACAGACCCCTGGGGCCAACGTCCTGACTTTC. It specifies CASNRQTPGANVLTF.

The rearrangement uses TRBV4-1 and TRBJ2-5; D uncertain. This CDR3 has 15 residues. Trimming removed 4 bases from V and 4 bases from J, with 16 bases in between. Per the germline V gene, CDR1 is MGHRA and CDR2 is YSYEKL. The CDR3 DNA reads as TGCGCCAGCAGCCGTGTGGGCGGCCTGCGAGAGACCCAGTACTTC. Protein sequence: CASSRVGGLRETQYF.

V usage is TRBV2 and J usage is TRBJ2-7; 12 bases match TRBD2. Per germline, CDR1 SNHLY and CDR2 FYNNEI. V gave up 2 bases and J gave up 1 base; unmatched junction bases: 3. The CDR3 loop spans 16 amino acids. The CDR3 loop is CASSELAGGWSYEQYF. The CDR3 DNA reads TGTGCCAGCAGTGAACTAGCGGGAGGGTGGTCCTACGAGCAGTACTTC. Combining the CDR3 with reference TRBV2 and TRBJ2-7 gives the whole variable domain EPEVTQTPSHQVTQMGQEVILRCVPISNHLYFYWYRQILGQKVEFLVSFYNNEISEKSEIFDDQFSVERPDGSNFTLKIRSTKLEDSAMYFCASSELAGGWSYEQYFGPGTRLTVT.

The chain links TRBV30 to TRBJ1-1, with a weak D call TRBD1 (5 bases). In germline, CDR1 is GTSNPN, CDR2 SVGIG (reference sequence). The CDR3 is 13 residues long. The V end was cut by 0 bases, the J end by 4 bases, with 9 bases between. CDR3 in amino acids: CAWSVWGGTEAFF. The CDR3 DNA reads as TGTGCCTGGAGTGTCTGGGGGGGCACTGAAGCTTTCTTT.

This clonotype was observed at least ten times. The rearrangement uses TRBV11-1 and TRBJ1-1; TRBD1 matches at 9 bases. Germline-derived CDR1 and CDR2 are SGHAT and FQDESV (reference sequence). This CDR3 has 13 amino acids. J was trimmed by 5 bases and V by 4 bases; bases with no gene match: 2. The CDR3 region has the DNA TGTGCCAGCAGCTCAGGACAGGGGACTGAAGCTTTCTTT. Translated: CASSSGQGTEAFF.

In its sample, this clonotype was seen a few times. This chain connects TRBV3-1 to TRBJ1-2; maybe TRBD1 (6 bases). This CDR3 is built from 16 residues. Between the trimmed V and J ends, which lost 0 bases and 2 bases, there was a span of 13 bases. The germline gives CDR1 LGHDT, CDR2 YNNKEL (reference sequence). In DNA form, the CDR3 reads TGTGCCAGCAGCCAAGAAAGATGGACAGCGAACTATGGCTACACCTTC. Amino acid sequence: CASSQERWTANYGYTF. Together with reference TRBV3-1 and TRBJ1-2, the CDR3 gives the full variable domain: DTAVSQTPKYLVTQMGNDKSIKCEQNLGHDTMYWYKQDSKKFLKIMFSYNNKELIINETVPNRFSPKSPDKAHLNLHINSLELGDSAVYFCASSQERWTANYGYTFGSGTRLTVV.

Ten or more counts support this clonotype. V and J are TRBV11-2 and TRBJ1-1; D is undetermined. CDR3 length: 15 amino acids. The germline V gene has CDR1 SGHAT and CDR2 FQNNGV. V dropped 6 bases and J dropped 7 bases, with 21 bases sitting between them. Written as DNA, the CDR3 is TGTGCCAGCAGACAATCCCTATTACCCACTAGTGAAGCTTTCTTT. Its protein product is CASRQSLLPTSEAFF.

V and J are TRBV12-3 or TRBV12-4 and TRBJ2-4; D gene unclear. V was shortened by 3 bases and J by 3 bases, with 9 bases between the two germline ends. This CDR3 comprises 14 residues. The CDR3, as DNA: TGTGCCAGCAGTTTTCCCAATCTCAAAAACATTCAGTACTTC. Translating it yields CASSFPNLKNIQYF.